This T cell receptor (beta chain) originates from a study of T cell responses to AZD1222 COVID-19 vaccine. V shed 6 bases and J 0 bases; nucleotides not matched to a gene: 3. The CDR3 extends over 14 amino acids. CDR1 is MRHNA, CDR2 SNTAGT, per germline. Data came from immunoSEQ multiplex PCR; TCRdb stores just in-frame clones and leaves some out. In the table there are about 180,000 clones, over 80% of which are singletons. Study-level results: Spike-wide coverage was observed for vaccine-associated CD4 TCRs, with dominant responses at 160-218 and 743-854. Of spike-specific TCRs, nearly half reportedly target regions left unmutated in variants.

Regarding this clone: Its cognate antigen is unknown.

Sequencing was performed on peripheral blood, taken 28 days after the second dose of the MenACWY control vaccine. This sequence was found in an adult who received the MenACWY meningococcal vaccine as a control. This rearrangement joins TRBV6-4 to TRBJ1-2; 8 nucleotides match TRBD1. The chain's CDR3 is CASRGQDPNYGYTF. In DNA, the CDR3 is TGTGCCAGCAGGGGACAGGACCCTAACTATGGCTACACCTTC.